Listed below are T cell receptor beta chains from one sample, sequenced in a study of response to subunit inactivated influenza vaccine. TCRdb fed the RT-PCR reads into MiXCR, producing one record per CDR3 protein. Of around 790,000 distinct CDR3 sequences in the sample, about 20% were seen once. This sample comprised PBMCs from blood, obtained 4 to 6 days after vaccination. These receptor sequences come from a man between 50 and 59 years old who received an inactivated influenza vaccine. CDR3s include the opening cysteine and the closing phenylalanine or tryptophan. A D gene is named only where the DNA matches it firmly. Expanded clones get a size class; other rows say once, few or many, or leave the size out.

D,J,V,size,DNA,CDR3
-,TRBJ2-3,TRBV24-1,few,TGTGCCACCAGTGATTTCGAATCAGGGACAGATACGCAGTATTTT,CATSDFESGTDTQYF
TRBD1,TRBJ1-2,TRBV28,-,TGTGCCAGCAGTTGGGGACAGGGCTCAGCTAACTATGGCTACACCTTC,CASSWGQGSANYGYTF
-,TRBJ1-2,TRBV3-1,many,TGTGCCAGCAGCCAAGCGGGGAGACAGGTTAACTATGGCTACACCTTC,CASSQAGRQVNYGYTF
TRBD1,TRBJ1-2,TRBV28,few,TGTGCCAGCAGTTCCCATAAGGCAGGGGGAGATGGCTACACCTTC,CASSSHKAGGDGYTF
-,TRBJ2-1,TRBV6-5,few,TGTGCCAGCAGTTACTCGTCTAGCCTCAATGAGCAGTTCTTC,CASSYSSSLNEQFF
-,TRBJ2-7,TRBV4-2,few,TGTGCCAGCAGCCAAGAGGTCGGCCAGGGGGGGCGGGAGCAGTACTTC,CASSQEVGQGGREQYF
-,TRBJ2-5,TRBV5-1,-,TGCGCCAGCAGCTTGGCCGCGCGGGGAGGCTCCGAGACCCAGTACTTC,CASSLAARGGSETQYF
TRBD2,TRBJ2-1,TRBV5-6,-,TGTGCCAGCAGCTTGAGTCGGACTAGCGGGAAGTACTCCTACAATGAGCAGTTCTTC,CASSLSRTSGKYSYNEQFF
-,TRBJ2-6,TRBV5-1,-,TGCGCCAGCAGCTTGCGGGAGACGGCTACAAGCTCTGGGGCCAACGTCCTGACTTTC,CASSLRETATSSGANVLTF
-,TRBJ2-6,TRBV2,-,TGTGCCAGCAGATGGGATAGGGACTCTGGGGCCAACGTCCTGACTTTC,CASRWDRDSGANVLTF
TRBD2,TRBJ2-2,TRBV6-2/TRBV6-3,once,TGTGCCAGCAGACAGAGCGGGGGGGCGAACACCGGGGAGCTGTTTTTT,CASRQSGGANTGELFF
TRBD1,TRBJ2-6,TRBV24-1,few,TGTGCCACCAGTGATTCCTGGACAGGGAAGAACGTCCTGACTTTC,CATSDSWTGKNVLTF
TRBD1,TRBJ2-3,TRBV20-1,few,TGCAGTGCTAGAGATGCCAGGGGGAGCACAGATACGCAGTATTTT,CSARDARGSTDTQYF
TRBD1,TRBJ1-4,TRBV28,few,TGTGCCAGCATCTTCGGTGGCAGGGGGCTCGCTAATGAAAAACTGTTTTTT,CASIFGGRGLANEKLFF
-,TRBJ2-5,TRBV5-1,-,TGCGCCAGCAGCAGGGGTTTGGAGACCCAGTACTTC,CASSRGLETQYF
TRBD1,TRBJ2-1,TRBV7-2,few,TGTGCCAGCAGCTTAGCAGGGGGCCCGTTCGGTGAGCAGTTCTTC,CASSLAGGPFGEQFF
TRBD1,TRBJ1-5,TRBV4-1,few,TGCGCCAGCAGCAATGGACAGGGGGCAGGCAATCAGCCCCAGCATTTT,CASSNGQGAGNQPQHF
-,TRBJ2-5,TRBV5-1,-,TGCGCCAGCAGCTTTGTGCGGGGAAAAGAGACCCAGTACTTC,CASSFVRGKETQYF
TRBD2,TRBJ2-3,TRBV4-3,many,TGCGCCAGCAGCCAAGATAGGGCTAGCGGGAGATCAAATACGCAGTATTTT,CASSQDRASGRSNTQYF
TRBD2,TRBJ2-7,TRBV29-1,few,TGCAGCGTTTCGGGACTAGCGGGAGTTCACGAGCAGTACTTC,CSVSGLAGVHEQYF
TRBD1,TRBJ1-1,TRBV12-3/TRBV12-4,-,TGTGCCAGCAGTAGGGGGCCAGAGAACACTGAAGCTTTCTTT,CASSRGPENTEAFF
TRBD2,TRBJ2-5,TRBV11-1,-,TGTGCCAGCAGCTTTGGTCTAGCGGGGGTAAAGTTCAAAGAGACCCAGTACTTC,CASSFGLAGVKFKETQYF
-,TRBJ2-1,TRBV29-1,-,TGCAGCGTTCGACAGCCGTTTATCTCCTACAATGAGCAGTTCTTC,CSVRQPFISYNEQFF
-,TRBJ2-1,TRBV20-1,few,TGCAGTGCTCGCCGGACTGGAAACCGCAATGAGCAGTTCTTC,CSARRTGNRNEQFF
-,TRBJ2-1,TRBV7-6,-,TGTGCCAGCAGCCTATCCGATCGAGAGCAGTTCTTC,CASSLSDREQFF
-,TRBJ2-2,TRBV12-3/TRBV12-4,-,TGTGCCAGCAGTTTATCAGGGGCGCCGGGCGGGGAGCTGTTTTTT,CASSLSGAPGGELFF
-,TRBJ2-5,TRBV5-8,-,TGTGCCAGCAGACCCAGGAGCCAAGAGACCCAGTACTTC,CASRPRSQETQYF
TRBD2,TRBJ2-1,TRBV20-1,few,TGCAGTGCTATACCCCCCGGGACTAGCAGATACAATGAGCAGTTCTTC,CSAIPPGTSRYNEQFF
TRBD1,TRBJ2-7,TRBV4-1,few,TGCGCCAGCAGCCAACGGGATGGGACAGGATTCTACGAGCAGTACTTC,CASSQRDGTGFYEQYF
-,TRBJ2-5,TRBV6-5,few,TGTGCCAGCAGTTACTCCGGGACGGCGAAAGAGACCCAGTACTTC,CASSYSGTAKETQYF
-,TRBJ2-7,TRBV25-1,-,TGTGCCAGCAGTGAATATGTGTCGGAGCAGTACTTC,CASSEYVSEQYF
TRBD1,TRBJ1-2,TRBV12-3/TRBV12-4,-,TGTGCCAGCAGTTTCCCGACAGGGGCTGGCTACACCTTC,CASSFPTGAGYTF
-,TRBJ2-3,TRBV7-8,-,TGTGCCAGCAGCCCCCACGGAGACGCAGATACGCAGTATTTT,CASSPHGDADTQYF
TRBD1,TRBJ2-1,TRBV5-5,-,TGTGCCAGCAGCTCGGGTACGGACAGGGGACTCTACAATGAGCAGTTCTTC,CASSSGTDRGLYNEQFF
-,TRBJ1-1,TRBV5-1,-,TGCGCCAGCAGCTTTCCTGGAGGCACTGAAGCTTTCTTT,CASSFPGGTEAFF
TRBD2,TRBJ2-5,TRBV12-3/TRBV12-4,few,TGTGCCAGCAGTTTATATTTGAAGCGGGACCGAGAGACCCAGTACTTC,CASSLYLKRDRETQYF
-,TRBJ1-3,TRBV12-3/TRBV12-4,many,TGTGCCAGCAGTCGGGCTGGAAACACCATATATTTT,CASSRAGNTIYF
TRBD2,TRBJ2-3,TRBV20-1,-,TGCAGTGCTAGTCCCGGGACTAGCGGAACAGATACGCAGTATTTT,CSASPGTSGTDTQYF
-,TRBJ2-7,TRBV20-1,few,TGCAGTGTTCAGGGGCCAATTTACGAGCAGTACTTC,CSVQGPIYEQYF
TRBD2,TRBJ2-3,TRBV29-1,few,TGCAGCGTTGAGGGTCGGAGCGGGGTCCCGCGAAATACGCAGTATTTT,CSVEGRSGVPRNTQYF
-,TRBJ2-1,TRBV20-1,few,TGCAGTGCTAACCTAGGCGACAATGAGCAGTTCTTC,CSANLGDNEQFF
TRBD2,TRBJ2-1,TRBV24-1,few,TGTGCCACCGAAGGGACTAGCGGGGTCAGATACAATGAGCAGTTCTTC,CATEGTSGVRYNEQFF
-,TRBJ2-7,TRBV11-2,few,TGTGCCAGCAGCTTAGAGGGGGCACTCTCTCTCGAGCAGTACTTC,CASSLEGALSLEQYF
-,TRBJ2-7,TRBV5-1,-,TGCGCCAGCAGCTCCTTTGGCGAGCAGTACTTC,CASSSFGEQYF
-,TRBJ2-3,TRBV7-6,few,TGTGCCAGCAGCTTAGGGGGGATTTTACCCACAGATACGCAGTATTTT,CASSLGGILPTDTQYF
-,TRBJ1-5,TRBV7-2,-,TGTGCCAGCAGCTTATTGCTCAATCAGCCCCAGCATTTT,CASSLLLNQPQHF
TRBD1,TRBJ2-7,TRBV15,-,TGTGCCACCAGCAGGACCTGGGACAGGGGCTACGAGCAGTACTTC,CATSRTWDRGYEQYF
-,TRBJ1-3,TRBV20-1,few,TGCAGTGCTAGCTTGGGGTCGGCTGGAAACACCATATATTTT,CSASLGSAGNTIYF
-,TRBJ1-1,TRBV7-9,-,TGTGCCAGCAGCTTCGGACCGCCGGGCACTGAAGCTTTCTTT,CASSFGPPGTEAFF
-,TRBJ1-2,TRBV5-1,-,TGCGCCAGCAGCTCCGGGACCTCACCACCCTATGGCTACACCTTC,CASSSGTSPPYGYTF
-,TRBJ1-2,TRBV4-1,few,TGCGCCAGCAGCCAAGACGCAAGGGGAGATTCTGGTGGCTACACCTTC,CASSQDARGDSGGYTF